The clone carrying this TCR beta chain was observed a single time. Sequencing was performed with immunoSEQ multiplex PCR; in TCRdb, only in-frame clones are kept and a portion is missing. The table has about 52,000 clones, 84% seen once. This specimen comes from a study of PD-L1 blockade in urothelial cancer. Time point described: pretreatment peripheral blood. Patients yielded 1 to 8 samples each, pretreatment and on-treatment. Per the germline V gene, CDR1 is SNHLY and CDR2 is FYNNEI. The CDR3 contains 15 residues. V lost 5 bases and J lost 6; bases outside the gene matches: 10. This chain connects TRBV2 to TRBJ2-7, with 10 bases lining up with TRBD1. The input for sequencing was PBMCs, taken around atezolizumab (anti-PD-L1) treatment. The source is a man aged 50 or older with urothelial cancer. CDR3 amino acids: CASSPKGTGAGEQYF. The CDR3 DNA is TGTGCCAGCAGTCCTAAGGGGACAGGGGCGGGCGAGCAGTACTTC.